What follows are 32 T cell receptor beta chains derived from one specimen sequenced in a study of graft-versus-host responses after intestinal transplantation. Libraries were prepared by immunoSEQ multiplex PCR; TCRdb keeps only in-frame clonotypes and omits some of them. The sample consists of about 8,600 clones, approximately 30% of them appearing once. The specimen comprised alloreactive CD4+ T cells from a mixed lymphocyte reaction culture, sampled before intestinal transplant. Indicated subset: CFSE-low proliferating T cells sorted from roughly six-day pre-transplant mixed lymphocyte reaction (GvH or HvG direction). Receptors originate from a human patient who received an intestinal transplant.

The chain has TRBV7-9 and TRBJ2-5; TRBD2 agrees at 7 bases. The trim removed 3 bases at V and 1 base at J, leaving 5 bases unmatched. CDR1 SEHNR and CDR2 FQNEAQ come from the germline V gene (reference sequence). This CDR3 is built from 15 residues. CDR3 sequence: CASSFQGGIQETQYF. The CDR3 coding sequence is TGTGCCAGCAGCTTTCAGGGAGGGATCCAAGAGACCCAGTACTTC.

This sequence joins TRBV19 and TRBJ1-2, with D tentatively TRBD1 (6 bases). This CDR3 region has 13 residues. CDR1 is LNHDA, CDR2 SQIVND, per germline (reference sequence). The V gene lost 8 bases and the J gene lost 2 bases, with 12 bases spanning the gap. The CDR3 spells CASDHQGNYGYTF. DNA of the CDR3: TGTGCCAGTGACCACCAGGGGAACTATGGCTACACCTTC.

This chain connects TRBV9 to TRBJ2-7; 9 positions match TRBD1. The CDR3 has 15 residues. V lost 0 bases to trimming and J lost 4 bases; unmatched junction nucleotides: 5. Per germline, CDR1 SGDLS and CDR2 YYNGEE. Written as DNA, the CDR3 is TGTGCCAGCAGCGTAGCTTCCGGACAGGGGTACGAGCAGTACTTC. Its protein is CASSVASGQGYEQYF.

The chain is built from TRBV29-1 and TRBJ2-7; TRBD2 is a possible D gene (7 bases). CDR1 and CDR2 (germline): SQVTM, ANQGSEA. Trimming removed 6 bases from V and 0 bases from J, with 9 bases in between. The CDR3 has 12 residues. CDR3 amino acids: CSVAGASYEQYF. The CDR3 bases are TGCAGCGTGGCGGGGGCCTCCTACGAGCAGTACTTC.

This clone occurred a few times. The chain recombines TRBV11-2 with TRBJ2-1, with 13 bases identical to TRBD2. The CDR3 loop spans 15 amino acids. CDR1 and CDR2 from the germline V gene are SGHAT and FQNNGV. The V segment lost 5 bases and the J segment 4 bases; nucleotides outside the gene matches: 2. Here the CDR3 reads CASSGLAGVYNEQFF. CDR3 DNA sequence: TGTGCCAGCAGCGGACTAGCGGGAGTGTACAATGAGCAGTTCTTC.

The chain uses TRBV7-9 and TRBJ1-1, with TRBD1 identical over 7 bases. Germline CDR1 SEHNR, CDR2 FQNEAQ (reference sequence). The CDR3 consists of 16 residues. Trimming removed 5 bases from V and 0 bases from J; junction bases left unmatched: 9. The CDR3 loop is CASSTRTGIMNTEAFF. Here the CDR3 DNA reads TGTGCCAGCAGCACCAGGACAGGAATTATGAACACTGAAGCTTTCTTT.

The sample holds a few counts of this clone. The chain employs TRBV6-1 and TRBJ1-4; the match to TRBD1 covers 7 bases. The CDR3 runs to 14 residues. CDR1 is MNHNS and CDR2 is SASEGT in the germline V gene. The junction had 9 bases not matched to a gene; V was cut back by 6 bases and J by 8 bases. CDR3 bases: TGTGCCAGCAGACACGGGACAGTTAAGGAAAAACTGTTTTTT. It is translated as CASRHGTVKEKLFF.

This clone was picked up a small number of times. The chain employs TRBV2 and TRBJ2-7; a possible D gene is TRBD1 (6 bases). This CDR3 is built from 15 residues. The germline V gene encodes CDR1 SNHLY and CDR2 FYNNEI. Trimming stripped 2 bases from V and 0 bases from J, with 11 bases between. CDR3 in DNA: TGTGCCAGCAGTGAATCAGGGGCCCGCTCCTACGAGCAGTACTTC. It yields the protein CASSESGARSYEQYF.

V is TRBV29-1 and J is TRBJ2-2; D remains unclear. Looked up from germline, CDR1 is SQVTM and CDR2 is ANQGSEA. This CDR3 has 12 amino acids. Trimming removed 5 bases at V and 4 bases at J, with 8 bases between. CDR3 protein: CSVKVFTGELFF. As DNA, the CDR3 is TGCAGCGTTAAAGTCTTCACCGGGGAGCTGTTTTTT.

This chain connects TRBV7-9 to TRBJ2-3, with a possible D match to TRBD2 (5 bases). V was pared by 4 bases and J by 6 bases, with 11 bases between. The CDR3 length is 13 residues. In germline, CDR1 is SEHNR, CDR2 FQNEAQ (reference sequence). The CDR3 protein is CASSSTSVDTQYF. CDR3 nucleotide sequence: TGTGCCAGCAGCTCTACTAGTGTGGATACGCAGTATTTT.

This clone was counted a few times. This chain connects TRBV9 to TRBJ2-3, with 12 bases lining up with TRBD2. Germline-derived CDR1 and CDR2 are SGDLS and YYNGEE. This CDR3 contains 17 residues. V lost 4 bases, J lost 4 bases, and 10 bases stayed unmatched. The CDR3 reads CASSLFGLAGPSDTQYF. For the CDR3, the DNA is TGTGCCAGCAGCTTGTTTGGACTAGCGGGGCCCTCAGATACGCAGTATTTT. The full variable domain, rest sourced from reference TRBV9 and TRBJ2-3, is DSGVTQTPKHLITATGQRVTLRCSPRSGDLSVYWYQQSLDQGLQFLIQYYNGEERAKGNILERFSAQQFPDLHSELNLSSLELGDSALYFCASSLFGLAGPSDTQYFGPGTRLTVL.

This clone is medium-sized (0.01 to 0.1%) in the sample. The chain joins TRBV29-1 to TRBJ1-1, with unresolved D. Germline lookup yields CDR1 SQVTM and CDR2 ANQGSEA. The CDR3 totals 12 residues. Trimming left V 4 bases short and J 1 base short, with 7 bases between. For the CDR3, the DNA is TGCAGCGTTGTTACCGGGAACACTGAAGCTTTCTTT. This translates into CSVVTGNTEAFF.

The chain employs TRBV5-5 and TRBJ2-5; D possibly corresponds to TRBD2 (6 bases). V shed 2 bases and J shed 1 base, with 9 bases lying between them. Germline V gene data show CDR1 as SGHKS and CDR2 as YYEKEE (reference sequence). The CDR3 loop spans 14 amino acids. The CDR3 loop is CASSFGGSQETQYF. The DNA for the CDR3 is TGTGCCAGCAGCTTTGGAGGGTCCCAAGAGACCCAGTACTTC.

The V call is TRBV5-4, the J call TRBJ1-2, with 11 nucleotides matching TRBD1. Trimming removed 3 bases from V and 4 bases from J; junction bases left unmatched: 5. The germline V gene has CDR1 SGHNT and CDR2 YYREEE (reference sequence). CDR3 size: 15 residues. CDR3 nucleotide sequence: TGTGCCAGCAGCTCCGGGACAGGGGGTATCTATGGCTACACCTTC. It translates to CASSSGTGGIYGYTF. The whole variable domain, filled in from reference TRBV5-4 and TRBJ1-2, reads ETGVTQSPTHLIKTRGQQVTLRCSSQSGHNTVSWYQQALGQGPQFIFQYYREEENGRGNFPPRFSGLQFPNYSSELNVNALELDDSALYLCASSSGTGGIYGYTFGSGTRLTVV.

The J gene is TRBJ1-4, the V gene TRBV6-1, with 8 bases identical to TRBD1. The CDR3 spans 13 residues. Germline-derived CDR1 and CDR2 are MNHNS and SASEGT. With V trimmed by 8 bases and J by 6 bases, 5 bases remained unmatched. The chain's CDR3 is CASGGQGYEKLFF. The DNA of the CDR3 is TGTGCCAGCGGAGGACAGGGATATGAAAAACTGTTTTTT.

By sample share, this clone is medium-sized. The chain recombines TRBV7-9 with TRBJ2-7, with 7 positions matching TRBD2. Germline values: CDR1 SEHNR, CDR2 FQNEAQ (reference sequence). J was trimmed by 2 bases and V by 3 bases; bases with no gene match: 1. This CDR3 comprises 13 residues. CDR3 coding DNA: TGTGCCAGCAGCTTCGGACTAGCCTACGAGCAGTACTTC. Translated, it gives CASSFGLAYEQYF.

V is TRBV10-3 and J is TRBJ1-1, with 11 positions matching TRBD1. CDR1 and CDR2 (germline): ENHRY, SYGVKD. There are 15 residues in the CDR3. V lost 6 bases to trimming and J lost 4 bases; unmatched junction nucleotides: 7. As DNA, the CDR3 is TGTGCCATCAGGAGGTCGGGACAGGGGGGCACTGAAGCTTTCTTT. Translation gives CAIRRSGQGGTEAFF.

The J gene is TRBJ1-5, the V gene TRBV10-3; TRBD1 agrees at 8 bases. Germline values: CDR1 ENHRY, CDR2 SYGVKD. The CDR3 sequence is 13 residues long. Trimming removed 5 bases from V and 4 bases from J; junction bases left unmatched: 1. Here the CDR3 reads CAISNRGNQPQHF. The CDR3 nucleotides read TGTGCCATCAGTAACAGGGGGAATCAGCCCCAGCATTTT.

The CDR3 DNA sequence: TGTGCCAGCAGGTTCGACAGGGTAACCGGGGAGCTGTTTTTT. This gives the protein CASRFDRVTGELFF. This chain uses TRBV7-9 with TRBJ2-2; 7 bases agree with TRBD1. J lost 5 bases, V lost 6 bases, and 6 bases had no gene match. CDR1 is SEHNR and CDR2 is FQNEAQ in the germline V gene (reference sequence). This CDR3 region has 14 residues.

The chain combines TRBV11-2 with TRBJ2-1; D possibly corresponds to TRBD2 (5 bases). The CDR3 extends over 16 amino acids. Germline CDR1 reads SGHAT; CDR2 reads FQNNGV. Deletions cut 0 bases from V and 3 bases from J, with 12 bases between. The CDR3 DNA follows: TGTGCCAGCAGCTTAGAAGGGAGTCAGAACTACAATGAGCAGTTCTTC. Translating it yields CASSLEGSQNYNEQFF.

The chain is built from TRBV5-8 and TRBJ1-2, with TRBD1 as a possible D gene (6 bases). Per germline, CDR1 SGHTS and CDR2 YDEGEE. Trimming took off 7 bases at V and 2 bases at J, with 9 bases between the two ends. The length of the CDR3 is 12 residues. In DNA form, the CDR3 reads TGTGCCAGCGACAGGATGAACTATGGCTACACCTTC. Translation: CASDRMNYGYTF.

The CDR3 sequence is CASNPRGGCFYSNQPQHF. CDR3 bases: TGTGCCAGCAATCCGAGGGGGGGATGCTTTTATAGCAATCAGCCCCAGCATTTT. The chain recombines TRBV21-1 with TRBJ1-5. TRBV21-1 is described as a pseudogene. The CDR3 consists of 18 residues.

The chain combines TRBV7-8 with TRBJ2-5; 7 nucleotides agree with TRBD2. This CDR3 region has 15 residues. The V and J ends lost 3 bases and 5 bases, in that order; junction bases with no gene match: 9. Germline lookup yields CDR1 SGHVS and CDR2 FQNEAQ. CDR3 DNA sequence: TGTGCCAGCAGCTTTGGGAGCGGGATTTGGGAGACCCAGTACTTC. The encoded protein is CASSFGSGIWETQYF.

The DNA of the CDR3 is TGTGCCAGCAGCTTGCCCCGGACAGGGCCGTACATTCAGTACTTC. Its protein is CASSLPRTGPYIQYF. The genes are TRBV5-6 and TRBJ2-4, with 8 nucleotides matching TRBD1. The J segment lost 8 bases and the V segment lost 1 base, leaving 8 bases of the junction unmatched. Germline loops: CDR1 SGHDT, CDR2 YYEEEE. The CDR3 is 15 residues long.

This clone was seen only a few times. At one end the junction does not follow the germline gene, possibly because of a read error. The V and J genes are TRBV5-6 and TRBJ2-2; 8 bases match TRBD2. The germline gives CDR1 SGHDT, CDR2 YYEEEE. The CDR3 contains 19 residues. The CDR3: CASSLRATISGAPNRGAVF. For the CDR3, the DNA is TGTGCCAGCAGCTTGAGGGCGACTATTAGCGGGGCCCCGAACCGGGGAGCTGTTTTT. The full variable domain, rest sourced from reference TRBV5-6 and TRBJ2-2, is DAGVTQSPTHLIKTRGQQVTLRCSPKSGHDTVSWYQQALGQGPQFIFQYYEEEERQRGNFPDRFSGHQFPNYSSELNVNALLLGDSALYLCASSLRATISGAPNRGAVFGEGSRLTVL.

This clone is labeled as medium-sized. This chain joins TRBV10-2 and TRBJ1-1; D is ambiguous. Trimming removed 6 bases from V and 4 bases from J, with 9 bases in between. Germline-derived CDR1 and CDR2 are WSHSY and SAAADI. This CDR3 contains 12 residues. In nucleotides, the CDR3 is TGCGCCAGCAGCCAGGTTCCCACTGAAGCTTTCTTT. The encoded protein is CASSQVPTEAFF.

This clone appeared a few times. The V call is TRBV18, the J call TRBJ1-1; no reliable D call. The V gene lost 5 bases and the J gene lost 6 bases, with 19 bases spanning the gap. Germline-derived CDR1 and CDR2 are KGHSH and LQKENI. This CDR3 spans 15 amino acids. This CDR3 is CASSSLGPGGPEAFF. CDR3 coding DNA: TGTGCCAGCTCATCCTTAGGTCCCGGAGGGCCTGAAGCTTTCTTT.

This clone was detected only once. The chain carries TRBV7-2 and TRBJ2-7; 9 nucleotides align to TRBD2. Germline loops: CDR1 SGHTA, CDR2 FQGNSA. This CDR3 spans 15 amino acids. V dropped 2 bases and J dropped 6; count of bases not matched to a gene: 8. CDR3 bases: TGTGCCAGCAGCTTATCGTCGGGACTAGCTCGCGAGCAGTACTTC. Protein: CASSLSSGLAREQYF.

V usage is TRBV11-2 and J usage is TRBJ1-5, with no clear D. The CDR3 is 14 residues long. With 0 bases removed from V and 7 bases from J, the gap between germline ends came to 10 bases. Looked up from germline, CDR1 is SGHAT and CDR2 is FQNNGV. CDR3 region: CASSLEPGNQPQHF. In DNA form, the CDR3 reads TGTGCCAGCAGCTTAGAGCCGGGAAACCAGCCCCAGCATTTT.

This clone was counted a few times. The rearrangement joins TRBV4-2 to TRBJ1-4; weak D call: TRBD1 (5 bases). Germline CDR1 LGHNA, CDR2 YNFKEQ. Deletions cut 2 bases from V and 6 bases from J, with 10 bases between. The CDR3 runs to 14 residues. CDR3 region: CASSQQGGHEKLFF. The CDR3 DNA reads TGTGCCAGCAGCCAACAGGGAGGGCATGAAAAACTGTTTTTT.

The chain is built from TRBV28 and TRBJ1-5, with D possibly matching TRBD1 (5 bases). Germline V gene lookup returns CDR1 MDHEN and CDR2 SYDVKM. V lost 3 bases to trimming and J lost 3 bases, with 15 bases between them. This CDR3 spans 16 amino acids. This chain's CDR3 is CASSFERVGANQPQHF. CDR3 coding DNA: TGTGCCAGCAGTTTTGAACGGGTAGGGGCCAATCAGCCCCAGCATTTT.

The rearrangement links TRBV15 to TRBJ1-5; D ambiguous. The CDR3 length is 12 residues. Trimming pared 5 bases from V and 3 bases from J, leaving 5 bases between. Germline V CDR1 and CDR2: LNHNV, YYDKDF (reference sequence). CDR3 residues: CATSGHNQPQHF. CDR3 coding DNA: TGTGCCACCAGCGGCCACAATCAGCCCCAGCATTTT.